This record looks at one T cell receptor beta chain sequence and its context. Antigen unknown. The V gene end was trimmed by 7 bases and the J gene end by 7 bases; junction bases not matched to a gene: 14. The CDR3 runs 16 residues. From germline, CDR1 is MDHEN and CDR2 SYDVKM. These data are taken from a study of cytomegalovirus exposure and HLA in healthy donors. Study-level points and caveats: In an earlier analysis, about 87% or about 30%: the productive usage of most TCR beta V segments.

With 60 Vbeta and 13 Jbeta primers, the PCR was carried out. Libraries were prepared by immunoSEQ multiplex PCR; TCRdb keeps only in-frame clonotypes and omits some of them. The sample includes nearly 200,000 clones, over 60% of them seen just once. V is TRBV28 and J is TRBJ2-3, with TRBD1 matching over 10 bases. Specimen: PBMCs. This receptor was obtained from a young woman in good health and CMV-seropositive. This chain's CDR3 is CASNTPGQGDINTQYF. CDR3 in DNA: TGTGCCAGCAACACCCCCGGACAGGGGGATATCAATACGCAGTATTTT.